This T cell receptor beta chain was recorded in a study of shared clonotypes between healthy human individuals. Over several immunoSEQ plates, each subset's genomic DNA was distributed in even portions. Generated by immunoSEQ multiplex PCR, the TCRdb table keeps only in-frame clones and is missing some. The sample lists some 2,400,000 clones; around 95% were seen once. The CDR3 covers 16 residues. Germline values: CDR1 SGHVS, CDR2 FNYEAQ. V dropped 3 bases and J dropped 1; count of bases not matched to a gene: 4. Sequencing was done on a sample of naive CD4+ T cells sorted from blood. Subset reported: CD45RA+ positively selected. V usage is TRBV7-6 and J usage is TRBJ2-3, with TRBD2 identical over 10 bases. The receptor's source is a man between 18 and 29 years old in good health. The CDR3 DNA follows: TGTGCCAGCAGCTTTAGCGGGACTAGCGGCACAGATACGCAGTATTTT. Encoded protein: CASSFSGTSGTDTQYF.